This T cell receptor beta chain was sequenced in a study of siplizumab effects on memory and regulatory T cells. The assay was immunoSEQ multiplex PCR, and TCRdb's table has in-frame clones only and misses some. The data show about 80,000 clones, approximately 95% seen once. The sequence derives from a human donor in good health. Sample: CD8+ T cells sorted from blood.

CDR3 loop: CASSSGGAYEQYF. The CDR3 nucleotides read TGTGCCAGCAGCTCCGGCGGGGCCTACGAGCAGTACTTC. The chain combines TRBV7-9 with TRBJ2-7; a possible D gene is TRBD2 (6 bases). CDR1 SEHNR and CDR2 FQNEAQ come from the germline V gene (reference sequence). V gave up 4 bases and J gave up 2 bases, with 9 bases separating them. This CDR3 region has 13 residues.